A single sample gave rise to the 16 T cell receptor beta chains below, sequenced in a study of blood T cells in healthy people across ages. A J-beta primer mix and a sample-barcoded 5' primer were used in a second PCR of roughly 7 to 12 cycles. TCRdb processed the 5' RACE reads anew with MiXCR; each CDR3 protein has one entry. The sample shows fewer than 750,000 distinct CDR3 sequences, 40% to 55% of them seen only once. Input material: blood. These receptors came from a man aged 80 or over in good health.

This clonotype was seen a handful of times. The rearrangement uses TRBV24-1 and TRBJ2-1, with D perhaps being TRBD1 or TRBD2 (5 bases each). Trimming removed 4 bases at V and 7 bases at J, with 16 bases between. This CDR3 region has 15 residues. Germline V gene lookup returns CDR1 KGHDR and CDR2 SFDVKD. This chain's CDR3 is CATSDRGTSRNEQFF. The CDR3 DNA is TGTGCCACCAGTGACCGTGGGACCAGCCGGAATGAGCAGTTCTTC.

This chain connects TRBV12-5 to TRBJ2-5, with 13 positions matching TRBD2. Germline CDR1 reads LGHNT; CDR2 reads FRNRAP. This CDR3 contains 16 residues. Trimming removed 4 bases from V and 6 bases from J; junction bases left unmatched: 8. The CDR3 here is CASGSGLAGREQTQYF. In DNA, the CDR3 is TGTGCTAGTGGTTCGGGACTAGCGGGGAGGGAACAGACCCAGTACTTC.

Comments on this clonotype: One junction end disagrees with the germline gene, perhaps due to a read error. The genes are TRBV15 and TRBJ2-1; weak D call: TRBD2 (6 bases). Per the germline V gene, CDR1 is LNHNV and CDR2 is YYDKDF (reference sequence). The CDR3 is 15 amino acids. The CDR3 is CATSSGSGTYNEQFF. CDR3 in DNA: TGTGCCACCAGCAGCGGGAGCGGAACCTACAATGAGCAGTTCTTT.

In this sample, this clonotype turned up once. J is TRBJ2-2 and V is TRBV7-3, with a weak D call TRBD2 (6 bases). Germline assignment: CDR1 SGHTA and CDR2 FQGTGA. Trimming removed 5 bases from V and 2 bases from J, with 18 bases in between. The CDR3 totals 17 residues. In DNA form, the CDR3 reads TGTGCCAGCAGCCAATTGGCGGGGCGGATAAACACCGGGGAGCTGTTTTTT. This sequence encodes CASSQLAGRINTGELFF.

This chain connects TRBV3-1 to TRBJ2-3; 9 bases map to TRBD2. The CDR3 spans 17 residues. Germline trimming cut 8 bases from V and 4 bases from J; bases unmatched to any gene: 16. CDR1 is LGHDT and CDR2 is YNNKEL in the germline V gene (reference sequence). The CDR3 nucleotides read TGTGCCAGCTTTACACTATCGCAGCGGGAGGTATCAGATACGCAGTATTTT. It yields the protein CASFTLSQREVSDTQYF.

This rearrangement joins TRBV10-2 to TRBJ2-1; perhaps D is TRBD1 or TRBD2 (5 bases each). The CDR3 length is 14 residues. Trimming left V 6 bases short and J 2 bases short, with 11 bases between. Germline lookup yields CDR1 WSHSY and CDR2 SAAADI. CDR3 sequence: CASRGVMTYNEQFF. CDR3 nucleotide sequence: TGCGCCAGCAGGGGGGTGATGACCTACAATGAGCAGTTCTTC.

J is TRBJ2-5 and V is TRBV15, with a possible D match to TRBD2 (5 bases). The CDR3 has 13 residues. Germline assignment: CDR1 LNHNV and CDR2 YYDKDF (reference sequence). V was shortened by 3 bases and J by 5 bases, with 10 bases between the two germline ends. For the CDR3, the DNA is TGTGCCACCAGCAGGGAGGTGGGGGAGACCCAGTACTTC. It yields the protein CATSREVGETQYF.

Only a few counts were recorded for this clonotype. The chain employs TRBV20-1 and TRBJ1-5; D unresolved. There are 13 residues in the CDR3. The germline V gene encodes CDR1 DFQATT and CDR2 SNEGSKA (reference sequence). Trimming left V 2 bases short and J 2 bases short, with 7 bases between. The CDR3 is CSARPTGNQPQHF. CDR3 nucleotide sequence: TGCAGTGCTAGACCCACTGGCAATCAGCCCCAGCATTTT.

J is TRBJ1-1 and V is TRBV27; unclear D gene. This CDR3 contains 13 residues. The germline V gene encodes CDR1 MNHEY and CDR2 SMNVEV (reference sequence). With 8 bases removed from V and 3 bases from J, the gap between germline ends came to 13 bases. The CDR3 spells CASGAAPDTEAFF. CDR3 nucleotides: TGTGCCAGCGGAGCGGCTCCGGACACTGAAGCTTTCTTT.

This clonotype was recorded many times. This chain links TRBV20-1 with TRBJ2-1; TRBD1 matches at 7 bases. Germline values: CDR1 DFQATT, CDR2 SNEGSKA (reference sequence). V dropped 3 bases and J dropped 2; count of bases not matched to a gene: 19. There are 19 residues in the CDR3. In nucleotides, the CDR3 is TGCAGTGCTAGTTTCCCCTACAAGAGGCCGGGACAGACCTACAATGAGCAGTTCTTC. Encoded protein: CSASFPYKRPGQTYNEQFF.

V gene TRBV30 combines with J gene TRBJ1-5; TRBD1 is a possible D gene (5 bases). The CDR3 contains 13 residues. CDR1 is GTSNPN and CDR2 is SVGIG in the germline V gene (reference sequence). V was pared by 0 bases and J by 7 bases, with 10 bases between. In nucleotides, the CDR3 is TGTGCCTGGAGTGTACAGGAGAACCAGCCCCAGCATTTT. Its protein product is CAWSVQENQPQHF.

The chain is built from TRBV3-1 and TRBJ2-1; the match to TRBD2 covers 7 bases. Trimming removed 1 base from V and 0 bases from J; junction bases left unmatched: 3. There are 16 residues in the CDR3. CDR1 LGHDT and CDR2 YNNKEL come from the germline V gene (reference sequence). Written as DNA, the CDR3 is TGTGCCAGCAGCCAAGGCGGGGGAGGCTCCTACAATGAGCAGTTCTTC. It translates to CASSQGGGGSYNEQFF.

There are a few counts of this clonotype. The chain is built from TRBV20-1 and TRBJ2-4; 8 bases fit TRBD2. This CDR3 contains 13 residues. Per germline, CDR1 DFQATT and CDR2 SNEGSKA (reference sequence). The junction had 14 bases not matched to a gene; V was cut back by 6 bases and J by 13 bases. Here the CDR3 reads CSAITGGSREQYF. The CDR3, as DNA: TGCAGTGCAATCACGGGGGGGAGTAGGGAGCAGTACTTC.

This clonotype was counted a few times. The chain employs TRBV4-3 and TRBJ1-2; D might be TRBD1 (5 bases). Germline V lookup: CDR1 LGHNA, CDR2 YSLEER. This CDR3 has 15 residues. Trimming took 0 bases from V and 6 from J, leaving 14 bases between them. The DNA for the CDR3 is TGCGCCAGCAGCCAAGACCCCGGGCAGGGAAATGGCTACACCTTC. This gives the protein CASSQDPGQGNGYTF.

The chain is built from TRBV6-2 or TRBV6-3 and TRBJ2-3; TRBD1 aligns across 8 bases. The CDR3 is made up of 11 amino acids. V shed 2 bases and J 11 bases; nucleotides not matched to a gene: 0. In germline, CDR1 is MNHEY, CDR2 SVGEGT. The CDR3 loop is CASSYGTGQYF. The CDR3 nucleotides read TGTGCCAGCAGTTACGGGACAGGGCAGTATTTT.

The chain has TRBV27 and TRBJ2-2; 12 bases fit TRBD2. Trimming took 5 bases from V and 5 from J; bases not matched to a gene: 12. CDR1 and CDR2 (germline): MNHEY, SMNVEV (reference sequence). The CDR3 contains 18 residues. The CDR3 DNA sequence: TGTGCCAGCAGTGGAAATATAGGACTAGCGGGGCGGACCGGGGAGCTGTTTTTT. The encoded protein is CASSGNIGLAGRTGELFF.